This TCR beta chain originates from a study of CD8 T cells in Susac syndrome. In blood CD8+ and CD4+ T cells, TCR beta underwent sequencing. Details on this clonotype: Its specificity is not known.

Study results and limitations: CD8+ clones in Susac expanded most in TEMRA cells and active patients.

Germline V gene sequence: CDR1 SGDLS, CDR2 YYNGEE. The CDR3 runs 15 residues. Trimming removed 1 base at V and 5 bases at J, with 15 bases between. Random hexamers were used to reverse transcribe the RNA input (0.5 to 1 ug). The method of amplification for TCR beta CDR3 was immunoSEQ multiplex PCR, covering 54 Vbeta and 13 Jbeta. Each CDR3 protein gets one entry after TCRdb re-called the immunoSEQ multiplex PCR reads with MiXCR. The repertoire holds some 110,000 distinct CDR3 sequences, with 85% to 95% as singletons. The V call is TRBV9, the J call TRBJ2-5, with D perhaps TRBD1 (5 bases). Sequencing was carried out using CD8+ T cells from PBMCs. The sequence came from a human donor with Susac syndrome. Written as DNA, the CDR3 is TGTGCCAGCAGCGTACGGGCAGGGCTTATGGAGACCCAGTACTTC. The encoded protein is CASSVRAGLMETQYF.